The clone carrying this T cell receptor (beta chain) turned up a few times. Its antigen remains unidentified. Time point given: newly diagnosed GD, antithyroid drugs for less than 3 months. PBMC-derived RNA was used for the TCR library. The data belong to a study of regulatory T cells in long-lasting Graves disease. Across the study: Graves' patients with a new diagnosis had received antithyroid drugs under 3 months. Study-level findings and limits: Sample size was small, which may have lowered accuracy.

TCR beta libraries were built with iRepertoire HTBI primers and Arm-PCR of CDR3 regions. Each CDR3 protein is one row after TCRdb ran MiXCR on the multiplex PCR reads. Here the sample spans roughly 560,000 distinct CDR3 sequences, 15% to 20% being singletons. With V trimmed by 6 bases and J by 8 bases, 15 bases remained unmatched. Germline V gene sequence: CDR1 MGHRA, CDR2 YSYEKL. The CDR3 length is 15 residues. These data were likewise used in another study, on T cells in Graves' hyperthyroidism and ophthalmopathy. That paper adds: Graves' hyperthyroidism was deemed stable absent ophthalmopathy progression within 18 months.

This chain uses TRBV4-1 with TRBJ1-1; 7 bases fit TRBD1. The sequence was obtained from a woman aged 35-65 years with Graves disease. The material sequenced was peripheral blood mononuclear cells (PBMCs), taken at new diagnosis, from a patient treated with antithyroid drugs. The CDR3 region has the DNA TGCGCCAGCAGACAGCGCCCGACAGGGACCCCGGAAGCTTTCTTT. Encoded protein: CASRQRPTGTPEAFF.